What follows is one T cell receptor beta chain and its context. It lacks a known antigen. No much larger clonotype is one base removed from it; base qualities were not supplied. Patients with autoimmune disease history or receiving systemic immunosuppression were excluded from the trial. Peripheral blood for TCR sequencing was collected from all dose cohorts at baseline, on cycle 4 day 1, and on cycle 7 day 1. Samples were obtained from an open-label, multicenter, first-in-human phase I dose-escalation trial of ivuxolimab. Adults with locally advanced or metastatic melanoma, renal cell carcinoma, hepatocellular carcinoma or head and neck squamous cell carcinoma were enrolled in the trial. Before TCR sequencing, CD4+ T cells and CD8+ T cells from peripheral blood were sorted into separate populations. The sample originates from a study of OX40 agonist ivuxolimab in advanced cancers. About the full investigation: Ivuxolimab was a fully human IgG2 agonistic monoclonal antibody targeting the costimulatory receptor OX40 (CD134). Partial responses were achieved by three dose-escalation patients, of whom one had hepatocellular carcinoma and two had cutaneous melanoma. Patients were allowed to have had prior anti-PD-1, anti-PD-L1 or anti-CTLA-4 therapy, and approximately 39% of the dose-escalation patients had been treated with checkpoint inhibitors. A male proportion of 82.7% and a mean age of approximately 61 years, ranging from 23 to 79, were recorded for the dose-escalation cohort. Of the 50 or so patients in dose escalation, 19 had hepatocellular carcinoma, about 15 had melanoma, 9 had renal cell carcinoma and 9 had head and neck cancer. Peripheral TCRbeta sequencing aimed to test whether ivuxolimab altered TCR sequence diversity and caused clonal T-cell expansion. The monotherapy dose-escalation portion (N = 52 patients) of the phase I ivuxolimab trial is reported in the paper. Intravenous ivuxolimab was administered to patients every 2 weeks at six dose levels: 0.01, 0.1, 0.3, 1.5, 3 and 10 mg/kg.

Genomic DNA was isolated from the sorted cells so that the TCRbeta CDR3 region could be sequenced. The immunoSEQ Assay was used to sequence the TCRbeta CDR3 regions. Held by TCRdb, this immuneACCESS table contains in-frame sequences only and omits some clones. Under half of the omission traces to an unresolved V gene where checked; the cause of the rest is unknown. This sample comprises about 62,000 clones, about four fifths of them detected only once. The top ten constitute approximately 11% of the sample. There are 15 amino acids in the CDR3, from cysteine to phenylalanine inclusive. Here the CDR3 DNA is all that survives: 45 bases in frame from base 1. Taken from the germline V gene, the CDR1 and CDR2 loops are MGHRA and YSYEKL. V is pared back by 0 bases and J by 1 base, with 4 bases lying between the germline termini. The paper's findings and limits, for the study overall: In the 0.1-3.0 mg/kg groups, partial responders were among the patients with the lowest normalized peripheral clonal expansion, particularly in CD8+ T cells. Low levels of normalized T-cell clonal expansion were also seen in some nonresponding patients. Which antigens the clonally expanded peripheral T cells were specific for was not determined. After ivuxolimab, CD8+ T cells had more expanded clones than CD4+ T cells on average. Clonal expansion of both CD4+ and CD8+ blood T cells was observed from baseline to week 6 at doses 0.1 to 3.0 mg/kg.

The specimen was CD4+ or CD8+ T cells sorted from blood, collected in a trial of the OX40 agonist ivuxolimab. The rearranged segments are TRBV4-1 and TRBJ2-6; no D gene call is confident. This clonotype was obtained from an adult with an advanced solid tumor such as melanoma, head and neck, liver or kidney cancer. The DNA reads TGCGCCAGCAGCCAAGACCCTTCTGGGGCCAACGTCCTGACTTTC. Its protein reads: CASSQDPSGANVLTF.